Listed here are 29 T cell receptor beta chains from one sample, sequenced in a study of OX40 agonist ivuxolimab in advanced cancers. Using immunoSEQ multiplex PCR, the repertoire was profiled, and TCRdb retains in-frame clones only, with some absent. Among 95,000 or so clones listed, 70% to 85% were seen once. Material: CD4+ or CD8+ T cells sorted from blood, obtained in a trial of the OX40 agonist ivuxolimab. The source of these receptors is an adult with an advanced solid tumor such as melanoma, head and neck, liver or kidney cancer.

The chain is built from TRBV9 and TRBJ1-4, with unresolved D. V dropped 0 bases and J dropped 7 bases, with 10 bases sitting between them. Per the germline V gene, CDR1 is SGDLS and CDR2 is YYNGEE. The CDR3 length is 14 residues. The CDR3 DNA follows: TGTGCCAGCAGCGTAGCTACGGGAGGTGAAAAACTGTTTTTT. Protein: CASSVATGGEKLFF.

This chain connects TRBV5-4 to TRBJ1-2, with D possibly being TRBD1 (5 bases). Germline V gene data show CDR1 as SGHNT and CDR2 as YYREEE (reference sequence). CDR3 size: 14 residues. V dropped 1 base and J dropped 4 bases, with 11 bases sitting between them. The CDR3 here is CASSLPGSFYGYTF. CDR3 DNA: TGTGCCAGCAGCTTGCCAGGGAGTTTCTATGGCTACACCTTC.

The chain couples TRBV5-1 to TRBJ2-1; a possible D gene is TRBD1 (5 bases). The V end lost 0 bases, the J end lost 4 bases, and 8 bases lay between the germline ends. The germline V gene has CDR1 SGHRS and CDR2 YFSETQ. The CDR3 runs to 14 residues. The CDR3 DNA is TGCGCCAGCAGCTTGGCGACAGATTACAATGAGCAGTTCTTC. Translating it yields CASSLATDYNEQFF.

This chain joins TRBV19 and TRBJ1-1; 7 bases match TRBD1. CDR3 length: 13 residues. CDR1 and CDR2 from the germline V gene are LNHDA and SQIVND (reference sequence). V was clipped by 6 bases and J by 3 bases; unmatched bases: 4. The CDR3 sequence is CASRSRGDTEAFF. The DNA for the CDR3 is TGTGCCAGTAGGAGCAGGGGGGACACTGAAGCTTTCTTT.

The chain uses TRBV28 and TRBJ2-7, with D perhaps matching TRBD1 or TRBD2 (5 bases each). The ends were cut back, 3 bases at V and 4 bases at J, with 16 bases in the middle. Germline loops: CDR1 MDHEN, CDR2 SYDVKM. There are 15 residues in the CDR3. The DNA for the CDR3 is TGTGCCAGCAGTTTCGGGGCAGCCCGGTATTACGAGCAGTACTTC. Protein: CASSFGAARYYEQYF.

This chain uses TRBV6-6 with TRBJ1-3, with D unclear. This CDR3 is built from 13 residues. V gave up 2 bases and J gave up 0 bases, with 2 bases separating them. Germline lookup yields CDR1 MNHNY and CDR2 SVGAGI (reference sequence). The CDR3 is CASSYLSGNTIYF. Here the CDR3 DNA reads TGTGCCAGCAGTTACCTCTCTGGAAACACCATATATTTT.

The rearrangement uses TRBV2 and TRBJ1-5; 9 bases fit TRBD1. V gave up 7 bases and J gave up 7 bases; unmatched junction bases: 5. CDR1 is SNHLY, CDR2 FYNNEI, per germline. The CDR3 consists of 13 residues. The CDR3 bases are TGTGCCAGCAAAGGACAGGGGAGACAGCCCCAGCATTTT. As protein: CASKGQGRQPQHF.

The chain employs TRBV5-4 and TRBJ1-2; 9 bases agree with TRBD1. CDR3 length: 16 amino acids. Germline V gene lookup returns CDR1 SGHNT and CDR2 YYREEE (reference sequence). The trim removed 3 bases at V and 6 bases at J, leaving 12 bases unmatched. The CDR3 loop reads CASSSRSTGGVHGYTF. The CDR3 nucleotides read TGTGCCAGCAGCTCCCGAAGCACAGGGGGCGTCCATGGCTACACCTTC.

The chain links TRBV4-1 to TRBJ2-1; 9 bases align to TRBD2. V gave up 1 base and J gave up 4 bases; unmatched junction bases: 5. Germline CDR1 MGHRA, CDR2 YSYEKL. The CDR3 contains 16 residues. This CDR3 reads CASSQVSGSEYNEQFF. The CDR3 DNA sequence: TGCGCCAGCAGCCAAGTTAGCGGGAGTGAATACAATGAGCAGTTCTTC.

The J gene is TRBJ2-7, the V gene TRBV5-1; D is unresolved. The CDR3 loop spans 14 amino acids. V lost 4 bases to trimming and J lost 3 bases, with 14 bases between them. The germline V gene encodes CDR1 SGHRS and CDR2 YFSETQ. CDR3 nucleotide sequence: TGCGCCAGCAGCCCGGAACCACCAATCTACGAGCAGTACTTC. Residues: CASSPEPPIYEQYF. The whole variable domain, remainder taken from reference TRBV5-1 and TRBJ2-7, is KAGVTQTPRYLIKTRGQQVTLSCSPISGHRSVSWYQQTPGQGLQFLFEYFSETQRNKGNFPGRFSGRQFSNSRSEMNVSTLELGDSALYLCASSPEPPIYEQYFGPGTRLTVT.

CDR3 in DNA: TGTGCCAGCAGTTACTCGTTTTTAAGACGGAACACTGAAGCTTTCTTT. As protein: CASSYSFLRRNTEAFF. This chain links TRBV6-5 with TRBJ1-1; no firm D call. Germline V CDR1 and CDR2: MNHEY, SVGAGI. This CDR3 comprises 16 residues. V lost 0 bases and J 1 base, leaving 12 bases between the germline ends.

V gene TRBV27 combines with J gene TRBJ2-1; 10 bases align to TRBD2. Germline V CDR1 and CDR2: MNHEY, SMNVEV (reference sequence). The CDR3 length is 15 residues. With 2 bases clipped from V and 6 bases from J, the junction kept 4 bases outside the gene matches. The CDR3 DNA sequence: TGTGCCAGCAGTTTAGAAACTAGCGGGACCAATGAGCAGTTCTTC. Amino acids: CASSLETSGTNEQFF.

This clone has just a few counts. The chain combines TRBV5-8 with TRBJ2-5, with TRBD2 identical over 7 bases. Germline loops: CDR1 SGHTS, CDR2 YDEGEE. The CDR3 extends over 14 amino acids. The V and J ends lost 2 bases and 2 bases, in that order; junction bases with no gene match: 3. As DNA, the CDR3 is TGTGCCAGCAGCTTTCTAGCGGCACAAGAGACCCAGTACTTC. As protein: CASSFLAAQETQYF.

This chain connects TRBV6-5 to TRBJ2-7, with D perhaps matching TRBD1 (6 bases). Trimming took 8 bases from V and 5 from J, leaving 16 bases between them. Germline CDR1 is MNHEY and CDR2 is SVGAGI. This CDR3 spans 13 amino acids. The CDR3 sequence is CASGRDKSHEQYF. DNA of the CDR3: TGTGCCAGCGGCCGGGACAAATCCCACGAGCAGTACTTC.

This chain connects TRBV4-1 to TRBJ1-6; maybe TRBD1 (6 bases). Deletions cut 1 base from V and 9 bases from J, with 13 bases between. Per germline, CDR1 MGHRA and CDR2 YSYEKL. The length of the CDR3 is 15 residues. DNA for the CDR3: TGCGCCAGCAGCCAAGTAGGGGGTGTAGCTTCACCCCTCCACTTT. Its protein is CASSQVGGVASPLHF.

CDR3 coding DNA: TGCGCCAGCAGCTTGCAGTATACAGGGGGCTCAAAGACCCAGTACTTC. Encoded protein: CASSLQYTGGSKTQYF. The chain couples TRBV5-1 to TRBJ2-5, with TRBD1 matching over 9 bases. This CDR3 spans 16 amino acids. Germline CDR1 and CDR2: SGHRS and YFSETQ. Losses at the gene ends were 1 base for V and 6 bases for J; bases not matched to a gene: 10.

In regard to this clone: At one boundary the junction diverges from the germline segment, which might be a read error. The J gene is TRBJ2-5, the V gene TRBV11-1; 13 bases map to TRBD2. From germline, CDR1 is SGHAT and CDR2 FQDESV (reference sequence). The CDR3 totals 16 residues. CDR3 sequence reads: CASSSGTSGNWETRYF. The CDR3, as DNA: TGTGCCAGCAGCTCAGGGACTAGCGGGAATTGGGAGACCCGGTACTTC.

This clone was detected once. This chain uses TRBV13 with TRBJ2-7, with 12 bases fitting TRBD2. This CDR3 contains 15 residues. The V segment lost 5 bases and the J segment 6 bases; nucleotides outside the gene matches: 8. In germline, CDR1 is PRHDT, CDR2 FYEKMQ (reference sequence). DNA for the CDR3: TGTGCCAGCAGCCTATTGACTAGCGGGAGTAGCGAGCAGTACTTC. Its translation: CASSLLTSGSSEQYF.

The rearrangement links TRBV28 to TRBJ2-2; D possibly corresponds to TRBD1 (5 bases). Germline lookup yields CDR1 MDHEN and CDR2 SYDVKM. The CDR3 consists of 13 residues. V dropped 6 bases and J dropped 5 bases, with 10 bases sitting between them. CDR3 protein: CASSPQGTGELFF. The DNA of the CDR3 is TGTGCCAGCAGCCCCCAGGGAACCGGGGAGCTGTTTTTT.

The chain joins TRBV18 to TRBJ2-1, with D possibly being TRBD2 (6 bases). CDR1 and CDR2 from the germline V gene are KGHSH and LQKENI. V dropped 0 bases and J dropped 4 bases, with 10 bases sitting between them. CDR3 length: 15 residues. The chain's CDR3 is CASSPPGEAYNEQFF. The CDR3 DNA follows: TGTGCCAGCTCACCACCGGGGGAGGCTTACAATGAGCAGTTCTTC.

The chain uses TRBV9 and TRBJ2-5, with D maybe TRBD2 (7 bases). Trimming left V 3 bases short and J 5 bases short, with 17 bases between. Germline values: CDR1 SGDLS, CDR2 YYNGEE. The CDR3 has 15 residues. The CDR3 nucleotides read TGTGCCAGCAGCGACAGGGAGGGCCGGGAGGAGACCCAGTACTTC. It encodes CASSDREGREETQYF.

The chain couples TRBV7-2 to TRBJ2-7; TRBD2 matches 15 bases. CDR3 length: 15 amino acids. With V trimmed by 5 bases and J by 7 bases, 6 bases remained unmatched. CDR1 and CDR2 (germline): SGHTA, FQGNSA. The DNA for the CDR3 is TGTGCCAGCAGCCTGGGACTAGCGGGAGGACGAGAGCAGTACTTC. Residues: CASSLGLAGGREQYF.

The chain links TRBV10-1 to TRBJ1-2; no clear D. The CDR3 runs to 16 residues. The germline V gene has CDR1 WNHNN and CDR2 SYGVQD (reference sequence). The V and J ends lost 2 bases and 2 bases respectively, with 15 bases between them. The CDR3 sequence is CASSEGERHTNYGYTF. The DNA of the CDR3 is TGCGCCAGCAGTGAGGGGGAAAGACATACCAACTATGGCTACACCTTC.

This chain uses TRBV18 with TRBJ1-1; D gene unclear. CDR3 size: 12 residues. Germline V gene lookup returns CDR1 KGHSH and CDR2 LQKENI. The ends were cut back, 6 bases at V and 5 bases at J, with 10 bases in the middle. The chain's CDR3 is CASSREGTEAFF. CDR3 DNA sequence: TGTGCCAGCTCCCGTGAGGGAACTGAAGCTTTCTTT.

The gene calls are TRBV27 and TRBJ2-3, with a possible D match to TRBD2 (6 bases). Germline values: CDR1 MNHEY, CDR2 SMNVEV (reference sequence). V lost 3 bases, J lost 0 bases, and 10 bases lay in between. The CDR3 covers 15 residues. CDR3 sequence reads: CASSFWGDSTDTQYF. CDR3 nucleotides: TGTGCCAGCAGTTTTTGGGGGGATAGCACAGATACGCAGTATTTT.

The chain joins TRBV19 to TRBJ2-1; 7 bases align to TRBD2. With 6 bases clipped from V and 2 bases from J, the junction kept 19 bases outside the gene matches. Germline values: CDR1 LNHDA, CDR2 SQIVND (reference sequence). The CDR3 has 19 residues. CDR3 sequence: CASSSPLGLADSTYNEQFF. CDR3 nucleotide sequence: TGTGCCAGTAGCTCTCCGTTGGGGCTAGCGGACTCAACCTACAATGAGCAGTTCTTC.

The chain combines TRBV19 with TRBJ2-3; TRBD2 matches 10 bases. V shed 9 bases, J shed 3 bases, and the junction held 6 bases outside the gene matches. Germline CDR1 LNHDA, CDR2 SQIVND (reference sequence). This CDR3 is built from 14 residues. In DNA, the CDR3 is TGTGCCAGCACCAAGCGGGAGGGGACAGATACGCAGTATTTT. This codes for CASTKREGTDTQYF.

The J gene is TRBJ1-4, the V gene TRBV28, with TRBD1 as a possible D gene (5 bases). CDR3 length: 16 residues. Germline V gene sequence: CDR1 MDHEN, CDR2 SYDVKM. V gave up 4 bases and J gave up 4 bases, with 16 bases separating them. The DNA of the CDR3 is TGTGCCAGCAGTTCATCAAGGGGTATGGGTAATGAAAAACTGTTTTTT. This encodes CASSSSRGMGNEKLFF.

The table lists this clone with a count of one. J is TRBJ2-2 and V is TRBV4-2, with D maybe TRBD2 (6 bases). V lost 1 base to trimming and J lost 3 bases, with 6 bases between them. This CDR3 spans 14 amino acids. The germline gives CDR1 LGHNA, CDR2 YNFKEQ. This CDR3 reads CASSQGLDTGELFF. The CDR3 DNA reads as TGTGCCAGCAGCCAAGGACTAGACACCGGGGAGCTGTTTTTT.